Following are 32 T cell receptor beta chains from one sample sequenced in a study of cytomegalovirus exposure and HLA in healthy donors. The PCR ran on 60 Vbeta and 13 Jbeta primers. Assay used: immunoSEQ multiplex PCR; TCRdb lists only in-frame clones, some missing. Among approximately 130,000 clones listed, about four fifths were seen once. Sequenced input: PBMCs. The receptors originated from a male donor in good health and CMV-seronegative.

This clone showed up just a few times. The CDR3 sequence is CASRRGTTNSPLHF. The CDR3 DNA reads TGCGCCAGCAGGAGGGGGACGACAAATTCACCCCTCCACTTT. The rearrangement joins TRBV5-1 to TRBJ1-6; possibly TRBD1 for D (6 bases). Germline assignment: CDR1 SGHRS and CDR2 YFSETQ. V lost 5 bases to trimming and J lost 7 bases, with 13 bases between them. CDR3 length: 14 amino acids.

This clone has just one count. The V call is TRBV27, the J call TRBJ2-2; D perhaps matches TRBD1 (5 bases). Germline CDR1 and CDR2: MNHEY and SMNVEV (reference sequence). The CDR3 is 16 residues long. V lost 2 bases, J lost 2 bases, and 12 bases lay in between. CDR3 sequence (DNA): TGTGCCAGCAGTTTAGGACACATGCGAAACACCGGGGAGCTGTTTTTT. Protein: CASSLGHMRNTGELFF.

The chain recombines TRBV2 with TRBJ1-6; 7 bases match TRBD1. Per germline, CDR1 SNHLY and CDR2 FYNNEI. With 6 bases clipped from V and 7 bases from J, the junction kept 9 bases outside the gene matches. CDR3 length equals 15 residues. Here the CDR3 DNA reads TGTGCCAGCAGAGTCCTGACAGGGAGAAATTCACCCCTCCACTTT. Amino acids: CASRVLTGRNSPLHF.

The chain employs TRBV5-6 and TRBJ1-1; 8 bases are a match to TRBD1. CDR3 length equals 14 residues. Germline loops: CDR1 SGHDT, CDR2 YYEEEE. With 1 base clipped from V and 5 bases from J, the junction kept 4 bases outside the gene matches. CDR3 nucleotide sequence: TGTGCCAGCAGCTTGCTGGGACAGGCGACTGAAGCTTTCTTT. Translating gives CASSLLGQATEAFF.

V is TRBV2 and J is TRBJ2-5, with D possibly TRBD1 on 6 matching bases. V lost 7 bases to trimming and J lost 4 bases, with 13 bases between them. The CDR3 runs 13 residues. The germline gives CDR1 SNHLY, CDR2 FYNNEI. In nucleotides, the CDR3 is TGTGCCAGCAAAGGCTCCAGGGGAGAGACCCAGTACTTC. This codes for CASKGSRGETQYF.

This clone was found a few times. Other DNA sequences within the sample encode an identical CDR3. The gene calls are TRBV19 and TRBJ1-5; 8 nucleotides align to TRBD1. The CDR3 is 13 residues long. Germline V gene sequence: CDR1 LNHDA, CDR2 SQIVND (reference sequence). Trimming at V came to 4 bases and at J to 6 bases, leaving 2 bases not matched to a gene. The CDR3 bases are TGTGCCAGTAGTACTACAGGGGGTCAGCCCCAGCATTTT. Its translation is CASSTTGGQPQHF. The full variable domain, its missing parts supplied by reference TRBV19 and TRBJ1-5, is DGGITQSPKYLFRKEGQNVTLSCEQNLNHDAMYWYRQDPGQGLRLIYYSQIVNDFQKGDIAEGYSVSREKKESFPLTVTSAQKNPTAFYLCASSTTGGQPQHFGDGTRLSIL.

Comment on this clone: A read error may produce the germline difference seen at one junction end. This sequence joins TRBV7-9 and TRBJ1-4; 8 bases line up with TRBD1. The CDR3 extends over 15 amino acids. Germline lookup yields CDR1 SEHNR and CDR2 FQNEAQ (reference sequence). The CDR3 nucleotides are TGTGCCAGCAGCCAGACCCAGGGGGCTAACGAAAAACTGTTTTTT. Its translation is CASSQTQGANEKLFF. The full variable domain, rest sourced from reference TRBV7-9 and TRBJ1-4, is DTGVSQNPRHKITKRGQNVTFRCDPISEHNRLYWYRQTLGQGPEFLTYFQNEAQLEKSRLLSDRFSAERPKGSFSTLEIQRTEQGDSAMYLCASSQTQGANEKLFFGSGTQLSVL.

The sample holds one count of this clone. The chain combines TRBV19 with TRBJ1-2, with 7 bases fitting TRBD1. Germline CDR1 is LNHDA and CDR2 is SQIVND (reference sequence). V shed 3 bases, J shed 13 bases, and the junction held 14 bases outside the gene matches. The CDR3 sequence is 14 residues long. CDR3 region: CASSMRQGIGGATF. CDR3 in DNA: TGTGCCAGTAGTATGCGACAGGGTATCGGAGGGGCCACCTTC.

The chain joins TRBV6-4 to TRBJ2-3; D remains ambiguous. Trimming took 3 bases from V and 2 from J, leaving 6 bases between them. Germline CDR1 and CDR2: MRHNA and SNTAGT. The CDR3 totals 13 residues. CDR3 amino acids: CASSELITDTQYF. CDR3 coding DNA: TGTGCCAGCAGTGAGTTAATCACAGATACGCAGTATTTT.

The gene calls are TRBV19 and TRBJ2-3; possible D gene TRBD2, 7 bases. Trimming removed 5 bases from V and 3 bases from J, with 18 bases in between. Germline CDR1 LNHDA, CDR2 SQIVND (reference sequence). The CDR3 is 16 amino acids. CDR3 DNA: TGTGCCAGTAGTGCCCTGGGGGGGCTTGTAACAGATACGCAGTATTTT. Translation: CASSALGGLVTDTQYF.

This sequence joins TRBV30 and TRBJ2-5; D gene unclear. V was cut by 0 bases and J by 4 bases, with 9 bases left in between. Germline V gene data show CDR1 as GTSNPN and CDR2 as SVGIG (reference sequence). The length of the CDR3 is 13 residues. CDR3: CAWSVLPGETQYF. CDR3 coding DNA: TGTGCCTGGAGTGTACTGCCGGGAGAGACCCAGTACTTC.

This clone occurred a few times. V and J are TRBV5-4 and TRBJ1-1; tentatively, D is TRBD1 (6 bases). Looked up from germline, CDR1 is SGHNT and CDR2 is YYREEE (reference sequence). The CDR3 consists of 13 residues. The germline V and J ends were trimmed by 3 bases and 5 bases, with 11 bases remaining between them. CDR3 amino acids: CASSSRQATEAFF. In DNA form, the CDR3 reads TGTGCCAGCAGCTCTAGACAGGCAACTGAAGCTTTCTTT.

The V and J genes are TRBV15 and TRBJ2-7, with TRBD1 as a possible D gene (6 bases). CDR3 length: 15 amino acids. CDR1 is LNHNV and CDR2 is YYDKDF in the germline V gene (reference sequence). Trimming took 0 bases from V and 5 from J, leaving 14 bases between them. The chain's CDR3 is CATSRDPQGVDEQYF. The CDR3 DNA reads as TGTGCCACCAGCAGAGACCCACAGGGAGTGGACGAGCAGTACTTC.

V and J are TRBV25-1 and TRBJ2-1; possibly TRBD2 for D (6 bases). The V and J ends lost 4 bases and 10 bases respectively, with 11 bases between them. This CDR3 has 12 residues. The germline CDR1 and CDR2 sequences are MGHDK and SYGVNS. The CDR3 DNA reads as TGTGCCAGCAGTGTCGGGGGTGGAGAGCAGTTCTTC. Its protein is CASSVGGGEQFF.

V and J are TRBV5-6 and TRBJ2-7, with 9 bases lining up with TRBD2. CDR1 and CDR2 (germline): SGHDT, YYEEEE. V lost 2 bases to trimming and J lost 3 bases; unmatched junction nucleotides: 3. The CDR3 is 14 amino acids. CDR3 protein: CASSLAGGFYEQYF. DNA for the CDR3: TGTGCCAGCAGCTTAGCGGGGGGTTTCTACGAGCAGTACTTC.

The chain has TRBV19 and TRBJ1-2; no definite D call. Trimming took off 5 bases at V and 2 bases at J, with 21 bases between the two ends. Germline assignment: CDR1 LNHDA and CDR2 SQIVND (reference sequence). CDR3 length: 17 residues. The CDR3 loop reads CASSSGWNPSGNYGYTF. For the CDR3, the DNA is TGTGCCAGTAGTTCCGGGTGGAACCCCTCCGGGAACTATGGCTACACCTTC.

A word on this clone: One junction end does not reproduce the germline sequence, and a read error may be involved. The chain couples TRBV6-1 to TRBJ2-3; TRBD2 matches at 10 bases. The germline CDR1 and CDR2 sequences are MNHNS and SASEGT. This CDR3 is 17 amino acids long. This CDR3 reads CAISESILAGASDTQYF. The CDR3 DNA reads TGTGCCATCAGTGAGAGCATCCTAGCGGGGGCCTCAGATACGCAGTATTTT.

This clone was seen more than once but under ten times. This chain connects TRBV10-1 to TRBJ2-7; the D gene is possibly TRBD2 (5 bases). The ends were cut back, 0 bases at V and 6 bases at J, with 15 bases in the middle. The CDR3 contains 15 residues. Germline V CDR1 and CDR2: WNHNN, SYGVQD (reference sequence). In DNA, the CDR3 is TGCGCCAGCAGTGAGTCGACCCGTCCCAGCGGCGAGCAGTACTTC. Translated, it gives CASSESTRPSGEQYF.

The table lists this clone with a count of one. The rearrangement links TRBV5-1 to TRBJ2-3, with TRBD1 matching 7 bases. The germline V gene encodes CDR1 SGHRS and CDR2 YFSETQ. The CDR3 runs 14 residues. With V trimmed by 4 bases and J by 8 bases, 10 bases remained unmatched. Here the CDR3 reads CASSPGQAQGTQYF. The DNA for the CDR3 is TGCGCCAGCAGCCCCGGACAGGCCCAGGGTACGCAGTATTTT.

The rearrangement uses TRBV5-1 and TRBJ2-3; D not resolved. The V end lost 4 bases, the J end lost 1 base, and 7 bases lay between the germline ends. Germline V gene sequence: CDR1 SGHRS, CDR2 YFSETQ. CDR3 length equals 13 residues. The CDR3 here is CASSVTRTDTQYF. DNA of the CDR3: TGCGCCAGCAGCGTGACACGCACAGATACGCAGTATTTT. The complete variable domain, with remaining parts taken from reference TRBV5-1 and TRBJ2-3, reads KAGVTQTPRYLIKTRGQQVTLSCSPISGHRSVSWYQQTPGQGLQFLFEYFSETQRNKGNFPGRFSGRQFSNSRSEMNVSTLELGDSALYLCASSVTRTDTQYFGPGTRLTVL.

J is TRBJ1-1 and V is TRBV2; D is ambiguous. V was clipped by 4 bases and J by 1 base, with 10 bases between them. CDR1 and CDR2 (germline): SNHLY, FYNNEI. This CDR3 has 14 amino acids. In DNA form, the CDR3 reads TGTGCCAGCAGTGGGATATCAGGGAACACTGAAGCTTTCTTT. Translated: CASSGISGNTEAFF.

This chain uses TRBV15 with TRBJ1-6, with D unresolved. Germline V gives CDR1 LNHNV, CDR2 YYDKDF (reference sequence). The CDR3 extends over 13 amino acids. The V gene lost 0 bases and the J gene lost 18 bases, with 15 bases spanning the gap. The DNA of the CDR3 is TGTGCCACCAGCAGAGATGGAGGTGATGGTCACCACTTT. This translates into CATSRDGGDGHHF. The variable domain in full, with the rest retrieved from reference TRBV15 and TRBJ1-6, is DAMVIQNPRYQVTQFGKPVTLSCSQTLNHNVMYWYQQKSSQAPKLLFHYYDKDFNNEADTPDNFQSRRPNTSFCFLDIRSPGLGDTAMYLCATSRDGGDGHHFGNGTRLTVT.

This CDR3 reads CASSKGLPQETQYF. For the CDR3, the DNA is TGCGCCAGCAGCAAGGGACTTCCCCAAGAGACCCAGTACTTC. The chain combines TRBV5-1 with TRBJ2-5, with D possibly TRBD2 on 6 matching bases. Germline lookup yields CDR1 SGHRS and CDR2 YFSETQ. The CDR3 sequence is 14 residues long. Trimming took 4 bases from V and 1 from J, leaving 11 bases between them.

CDR3 in DNA: TGCGCCAGCAGCCAAGATCGGCGGGGGGGCTACAATGAGCAGTTCTTC. This encodes CASSQDRRGGYNEQFF. This chain joins TRBV4-1 and TRBJ2-1; 9 bases are a match to TRBD2. Trimming removed 0 bases from V and 3 bases from J; junction bases left unmatched: 3. The CDR3 length is 16 residues. Germline values: CDR1 MGHRA, CDR2 YSYEKL.

V usage is TRBV7-6 and J usage is TRBJ2-2; D is possibly TRBD2 (6 bases). Germline V gene data show CDR1 as SGHVS and CDR2 as FNYEAQ. Trimming removed 3 bases at V and 2 bases at J, with 10 bases between. The CDR3 is made up of 15 amino acids. CDR3 region: CASSFSGTNTGELFF. The CDR3 DNA reads TGTGCCAGCAGCTTCTCCGGGACTAACACCGGGGAGCTGTTTTTT.

The chain links TRBV6-5 to TRBJ2-5, with TRBD1 matching over 8 bases. The length of the CDR3 is 14 residues. Losses at the gene ends were 5 bases for V and 7 bases for J; bases not matched to a gene: 9. In germline, CDR1 is MNHEY, CDR2 SVGAGI. DNA for the CDR3: TGTGCCAGCAGTGGGTGGACAGGGACTGGGACCCAGTACTTC. This encodes CASSGWTGTGTQYF.

V and J are TRBV9 and TRBJ1-6, with 10 bases identical to TRBD1. This CDR3 spans 15 amino acids. V was pared by 3 bases and J by 6 bases, with 3 bases of the junction left unmatched. CDR1 SGDLS and CDR2 YYNGEE come from the germline V gene. CDR3 in DNA: TGTGCCAGCAGCGGACAGGGGGCTATTAATTCACCCCTCCACTTT. It encodes CASSGQGAINSPLHF.

This clone was recorded only once. The chain uses TRBV19 and TRBJ1-5, with 12 bases that match TRBD1. The germline gives CDR1 LNHDA, CDR2 SQIVND (reference sequence). CDR3 length: 18 amino acids. V shed 5 bases, J shed 4 bases, and the junction held 12 bases outside the gene matches. The CDR3 region has the DNA TGTGCCAGTAGTCCCGGGACAGGGGGCGGATTAGTAAATCAGCCCCAGCATTTT. As protein: CASSPGTGGGLVNQPQHF.

The rearrangement joins TRBV29-1 to TRBJ1-5, with 9 bases lining up with TRBD1. The V gene end was trimmed by 7 bases and the J gene end by 7 bases; junction bases not matched to a gene: 8. The CDR3 runs to 13 residues. Germline V CDR1 and CDR2: SQVTM, ANQGSEA. The CDR3 sequence: CSAGDREGQPQHF. The CDR3 DNA follows: TGCAGCGCTGGGGACAGGGAAGGACAGCCCCAGCATTTT. Together with reference TRBV29-1 and TRBJ1-5, the CDR3 gives the full variable domain: SAVISQKPSRDICQRGTSLTIQCQVDSQVTMMFWYRQQPGQSLTLIATANQGSEATYESGFVIDKFPISRPNLTFSTLTVSNMSPEDSSIYLCSAGDREGQPQHFGDGTRLSIL.

This clone was observed a few times. The chain has TRBV9 and TRBJ2-1; 8 bases match TRBD2. This CDR3 region has 16 residues. J was trimmed by 7 bases and V by 4 bases; bases with no gene match: 13. Looked up from germline, CDR1 is SGDLS and CDR2 is YYNGEE. The CDR3 nucleotides are TGTGCCAGCAGCTCGACCCCGGGGGGGCCGGGGAATGAGCAGTTCTTC. Translating gives CASSSTPGGPGNEQFF.

This clone appeared a few times. The rearrangement links TRBV5-5 to TRBJ2-1; 7 bases are a match to TRBD2. CDR3 length: 15 residues. The V gene end was trimmed by 1 base and the J gene end by 4 bases; junction bases not matched to a gene: 5. CDR1 is SGHKS and CDR2 is YYEKEE in the germline V gene (reference sequence). The CDR3 sequence is CASSLTLARYNEQFF. Here the CDR3 DNA reads TGTGCCAGCAGCTTGACACTAGCGCGATACAATGAGCAGTTCTTC.

J is TRBJ2-7 and V is TRBV7-2; the D gene is possibly TRBD1 (7 bases). The CDR3 has 16 amino acids. The germline V gene encodes CDR1 SGHTA and CDR2 FQGNSA. V was pared by 5 bases and J by 4 bases, with 21 bases between. CDR3 sequence reads: CASSTHAGQGGYEQYF. The CDR3 DNA sequence: TGTGCCAGCAGCACCCACGCTGGGCAGGGGGGTTACGAGCAGTACTTC.